This T cell receptor (beta chain) originates from a study of T cells in Graves' hyperthyroidism and ophthalmopathy. Turning to the study itself: Peripheral blood specimens were obtained at initial diagnosis, prior to any treatment. Study outcomes and limitations: Within blood appeared most thyroid clonotypes that had expanded above 0.001.

CDR1 is DFQATT and CDR2 is SNEGSKA in the germline V gene (reference sequence). The CDR3 spans 14 residues. The germline V and J ends were trimmed by 5 bases and 3 bases, with 16 bases remaining between them. Fresh 10 ml peripheral blood yielded PBMCs. At least ten counts were recorded for this clonotype. What it binds is unknown. Template material for amplifying TCR beta CDR3 regions consisted of RNA transcripts. First-round RT-PCR targeting the TCR CDR3 was performed with the HTBI primer set. TCRdb passed the multiplex PCR reads through MiXCR, listing each CDR3 protein once. The sample consists of around 56,000 distinct CDR3 sequences, 53% of them appearing once.

The sequence was obtained from an older woman with Graves' ophthalmopathy. This sequence joins TRBV20-1 and TRBJ2-5; perhaps TRBD1 as D (6 bases). The sequencing sample was made of blood. The CDR3 nucleotides read TGCAGTGCTCAAACGGACAGCGCCGAAGAGACCCAGTACTTC. It codes for CSAQTDSAEETQYF.